Listed below are T cell receptor beta chains from one sample, sequenced in a study of blood T cell repertoires in COVID-19. Repertoires were generated with immunoSEQ multiplex PCR, while TCRdb's copy carries only in-frame clones and drops some. This sample has roughly 290,000 clones, with 90% found just once. The sequenced sample consisted of PBMCs or T cells enriched from blood (not recorded which). Every receptor here comes from a woman under 30 with acute COVID-19. Each CDR3 is given with its conserved first and last residue. A D gene is named only where the DNA matches it firmly. Part of the rows lack a size; the others show once, few, many or a class for expanded clones.

CDR3 length: 16
D gene: TRBD1
J gene: TRBJ1-3
V gene: TRBV7-9
clone size: NA
CDR3 protein: CASSSPDRRPGNTIYF
CDR3 DNA: TGTGCCAGCAGCTCACCGGACAGGCGCCCTGGAAACACCATATATTTT

CDR3 length: 13
D gene: TRBD2
J gene: TRBJ2-3
V gene: TRBV5-4
clone size: NA
CDR3 protein: CASRGTSADTQYF
CDR3 DNA: TGTGCCAGCAGGGGGACTAGCGCAGATACGCAGTATTTT

CDR3 length: 16
D gene: NA
J gene: TRBJ1-3
V gene: TRBV28
clone size: NA
CDR3 protein: CASSLTTGLHGNTIYF
CDR3 DNA: TGTGCCAGCAGTTTAACCACAGGTCTGCATGGAAACACCATATATTTT

CDR3 length: 15
D gene: NA
J gene: TRBJ2-7
V gene: TRBV6-5
clone size: once
CDR3 protein: CASSYSEGIRYEQYF
CDR3 DNA: TGTGCCAGCAGTTACTCGGAGGGGATCCGCTACGAGCAGTACTTC

CDR3 length: 14
D gene: TRBD2
J gene: TRBJ2-7
V gene: TRBV7-8
clone size: NA
CDR3 protein: CASSLSWTSGTQSF
CDR3 DNA: TGTGCCAGCAGCTTATCCTGGACTAGCGGGACCCAGAGCTTC

CDR3 length: 13
D gene: NA
J gene: TRBJ2-7
V gene: TRBV3-1/TRBV3-2
clone size: NA
CDR3 protein: CASSQDPIYEQYF
CDR3 DNA: TGTGCCAGCAGCCAAGACCCTATTTACGAGCAGTACTTC

CDR3 length: 11
D gene: NA
J gene: TRBJ2-1
V gene: TRBV7-9
clone size: NA
CDR3 protein: CASSPQDEQFF
CDR3 DNA: TGTGCCAGCAGCCCACAGGATGAGCAGTTCTTC

CDR3 length: 17
D gene: NA
J gene: TRBJ2-1
V gene: TRBV10-3
clone size: NA
CDR3 protein: CAISGTLGEGSYNEQFF
CDR3 DNA: TGTGCCATCAGTGGGACTCTCGGTGAGGGCTCCTACAATGAGCAGTTCTTC

CDR3 length: 14
D gene: TRBD1
J gene: TRBJ1-1
V gene: TRBV13
clone size: NA
CDR3 protein: CASSLQGDYTEAFF
CDR3 DNA: TGTGCCAGCAGCCTACAGGGGGATTACACTGAAGCTTTCTTT

CDR3 length: 14
D gene: NA
J gene: TRBJ2-7
V gene: TRBV28
clone size: once
CDR3 protein: CASSGRGISYEQYF
CDR3 DNA: TGTGCCAGCAGCGGTCGGGGGATCTCCTACGAGCAGTACTTC

CDR3 length: 15
D gene: NA
J gene: TRBJ1-2
V gene: TRBV6-6
clone size: NA
CDR3 protein: CASSYRSGVNYGYTF
CDR3 DNA: TGTGCCAGCAGTTACAGGTCGGGAGTTAACTATGGCTACACCTTC

CDR3 length: 14
D gene: TRBD2
J gene: TRBJ2-5
V gene: TRBV6-5
clone size: NA
CDR3 protein: CASSSRGEGETQYF
CDR3 DNA: TGTGCCAGCAGTTCGCGGGGGGAGGGGGAGACCCAGTACTTC

CDR3 length: 13
D gene: TRBD1
J gene: TRBJ2-7
V gene: TRBV20-1
clone size: NA
CDR3 protein: CSASWGQVYEQYF
CDR3 DNA: TGCAGTGCTAGTTGGGGACAGGTCTACGAGCAGTACTTC

CDR3 length: 14
D gene: NA
J gene: TRBJ2-7
V gene: TRBV27
clone size: NA
CDR3 protein: CASSSTANSYEQYF
CDR3 DNA: TGTGCCAGCAGCTCGACAGCTAACTCCTACGAGCAGTACTTC

CDR3 length: 17
D gene: TRBD2
J gene: TRBJ2-7
V gene: TRBV7-2
clone size: NA
CDR3 protein: CASSQSARTSASYEQYF
CDR3 DNA: TGTGCCAGCAGCCAGAGCGCCCGGACTAGCGCCTCCTACGAGCAGTACTTC

CDR3 length: 14
D gene: NA
J gene: TRBJ1-5
V gene: TRBV4-2
clone size: NA
CDR3 protein: CASSQVQGPQPQHF
CDR3 DNA: TGTGCCAGCAGCCAAGTGCAGGGGCCTCAGCCCCAGCATTTT

CDR3 length: 13
D gene: TRBD1
J gene: TRBJ2-3
V gene: TRBV6-6
clone size: few
CDR3 protein: CASRGGSGDTQYF
CDR3 DNA: TGTGCCAGCAGAGGGGGCTCGGGGGATACGCAGTATTTT

CDR3 length: 13
D gene: NA
J gene: TRBJ1-1
V gene: TRBV5-5
clone size: NA
CDR3 protein: CASSLGTVTEAFF
CDR3 DNA: TGTGCCAGCAGCTTGGGGACAGTCACTGAAGCTTTCTTT

CDR3 length: 14
D gene: TRBD2
J gene: TRBJ2-7
V gene: TRBV28
clone size: NA
CDR3 protein: CASSLAGVDYEQYF
CDR3 DNA: TGTGCCAGCAGTTTAGCGGGAGTAGATTACGAGCAGTACTTC

CDR3 length: 17
D gene: TRBD2
J gene: TRBJ2-1
V gene: TRBV16
clone size: NA
CDR3 protein: CASSLTSGGPSYNEQFF
CDR3 DNA: TGTGCCAGCAGCCTAACTAGCGGGGGACCCTCCTACAATGAGCAGTTCTTC

CDR3 length: 14
D gene: TRBD2
J gene: TRBJ2-7
V gene: TRBV28
clone size: NA
CDR3 protein: CASRSSGSRYEQYF
CDR3 DNA: TGTGCCAGCCGATCTAGCGGGAGTCGCTACGAGCAGTACTTC

CDR3 length: 18
D gene: TRBD1
J gene: TRBJ2-7
V gene: TRBV27
clone size: NA
CDR3 protein: CASRKLGQGGPPSYEQYF
CDR3 DNA: TGTGCCAGCAGGAAACTCGGACAGGGCGGGCCGCCGTCCTACGAGCAGTACTTC

CDR3 length: 13
D gene: TRBD2
J gene: TRBJ2-1
V gene: TRBV3-1/TRBV3-2
clone size: NA
CDR3 protein: CATGLAGVNEQFF
CDR3 DNA: TGTGCAACTGGACTAGCGGGAGTTAATGAGCAGTTCTTC

CDR3 length: 13
D gene: NA
J gene: TRBJ2-2
V gene: TRBV7-9
clone size: once
CDR3 protein: CASSSLGGGELFF
CDR3 DNA: TGTGCCAGCAGCTCCTTGGGAGGCGGGGAGCTGTTTTTT

CDR3 length: 12
D gene: NA
J gene: TRBJ2-7
V gene: TRBV30
clone size: NA
CDR3 protein: CAWTGISYEQYF
CDR3 DNA: TGTGCCTGGACCGGGATCTCCTACGAGCAGTACTTC

CDR3 length: 17
D gene: TRBD2
J gene: TRBJ2-1
V gene: TRBV28
clone size: NA
CDR3 protein: CASSFPSSGSSYNEQFF
CDR3 DNA: TGTGCCAGCAGTTTCCCTTCCAGCGGGAGCTCCTACAATGAGCAGTTCTTC

CDR3 length: 13
D gene: NA
J gene: TRBJ1-5
V gene: TRBV7-2
clone size: NA
CDR3 protein: CASSLELGQPQHF
CDR3 DNA: TGTGCCAGCAGCTTAGAGCTGGGCCAGCCCCAGCATTTT

CDR3 length: 15
D gene: TRBD2
J gene: TRBJ2-1
V gene: TRBV5-1
clone size: NA
CDR3 protein: CASSSGLALQDEQFF
CDR3 DNA: TGCGCCAGCAGCTCCGGACTAGCCCTTCAGGATGAGCAGTTCTTC

CDR3 length: 16
D gene: TRBD1
J gene: TRBJ1-5
V gene: TRBV7-6
clone size: NA
CDR3 protein: CASSLTRDRVCQPQHF
CDR3 DNA: TGTGCCAGCAGCTTGACCCGGGACAGGGTGTGTCAGCCCCAGCATTTT